These 16 T cell receptor beta chains came from one sample sequenced in a study of cytomegalovirus exposure and HLA in healthy donors. TCRdb's copy holds only in-frame clones and misses some; the assay was immunoSEQ multiplex PCR. The repertoire holds 35,000 to 40,000 clones, with 90% to 95% as singletons. The sequenced sample consisted of PBMCs. These receptors originate from a man aged 18 to 29 in good health and CMV-seronegative.

The CDR3 DNA reads TGTGCCAGTCGGTGGGCTAGCGAAGATACGCAGTATTTT. Translating it yields CASRWASEDTQYF. The chain links TRBV19 to TRBJ2-3, with D possibly matching TRBD2 (6 bases). This CDR3 has 13 residues. The germline V and J ends were trimmed by 8 bases and 5 bases, with 14 bases remaining between them. Germline assignment: CDR1 LNHDA and CDR2 SQIVND (reference sequence).

This chain uses TRBV7-6 with TRBJ2-3; 12 bases match TRBD2. The CDR3 runs 19 residues. J gave up 0 bases and V 1 base, and 8 bases lay outside the gene matches. Germline CDR1 and CDR2: SGHVS and FNYEAQ. The CDR3: CASSLVLAGGLTSTDTQYF. The CDR3 DNA is TGTGCCAGCAGCTTAGTGCTAGCGGGAGGGCTAACTAGCACAGATACGCAGTATTTT.

This sequence joins TRBV30 and TRBJ1-1, with 9 bases that match TRBD1. V shed 1 base, J shed 10 bases, and the junction held 16 bases outside the gene matches. The V gene's germline CDR1 is GTSNPN and CDR2 SVGIG (reference sequence). The CDR3 loop spans 16 amino acids. The CDR3 DNA reads TGTGCCTGGAGTGCGGCCGGGACAGGGTGGGTTTTAGGAGCTTTCTTT. Translating it yields CAWSAAGTGWVLGAFF.

This rearrangement joins TRBV11-2 to TRBJ2-7; D is ambiguous. The CDR3 spans 16 residues. Deletions cut 1 base from V and 0 bases from J, with 13 bases between. The germline V gene encodes CDR1 SGHAT and CDR2 FQNNGV. The CDR3 is CASSLASARSSYEQYF. CDR3 nucleotides: TGTGCCAGCAGCTTAGCCAGCGCCCGGAGCTCCTACGAGCAGTACTTC.

The rearrangement joins TRBV7-9 to TRBJ2-1, with 9 bases identical to TRBD2. The CDR3 spans 18 residues. In germline, CDR1 is SEHNR, CDR2 FQNEAQ (reference sequence). V lost 5 bases, J lost 0 bases, and 11 bases stayed unmatched. This CDR3 reads CASSGLGLARGSYNEQFF. In nucleotides, the CDR3 is TGTGCCAGCAGCGGCCTGGGACTAGCCCGGGGCTCCTACAATGAGCAGTTCTTC.

The V and J genes are TRBV19 and TRBJ1-4; maybe TRBD1 (5 bases). V lost 3 bases and J 8 bases, leaving 7 bases between the germline ends. CDR3 length: 12 residues. Germline CDR1 and CDR2: LNHDA and SQIVND (reference sequence). CDR3 protein: CASSIRGEKLFF. The DNA of the CDR3 is TGTGCCAGTAGTATCCGGGGGGAAAAACTGTTTTTT.

The CDR3 sequence: CASSLVTSGNADTQYF. The CDR3, as DNA: TGTGCCAGCAGCTTAGTAACTAGCGGGAACGCAGATACGCAGTATTTT. The rearrangement joins TRBV7-9 to TRBJ2-3; TRBD2 matches 10 bases. CDR1 and CDR2 (germline): SEHNR, FQNEAQ (reference sequence). The CDR3 contains 16 residues. Losses at the gene ends were 1 base for V and 4 bases for J; bases not matched to a gene: 5.

The V gene is TRBV7-8, the J gene TRBJ2-3, with 7 bases that match TRBD2. Germline assignment: CDR1 SGHVS and CDR2 FQNEAQ. This CDR3 spans 16 amino acids. Trimming removed 0 bases from V and 2 bases from J; junction bases left unmatched: 5. The CDR3 coding sequence is TGTGCCAGCAGCTTAGCCCTGGCGGGGGTCACAGATACGCAGTATTTT. Protein sequence: CASSLALAGVTDTQYF.

J is TRBJ2-7 and V is TRBV5-6, with D uncertain. The CDR3 sequence is 15 residues long. V lost 1 base and J 0 bases, leaving 11 bases between the germline ends. CDR1 and CDR2 (germline): SGHDT, YYEEEE. As DNA, the CDR3 is TGTGCCAGCAGCTTGAATCCTAGGTACTCCTACGAGCAGTACTTC. Translated, it gives CASSLNPRYSYEQYF.

This chain connects TRBV29-1 to TRBJ1-1; weak D call: TRBD1 (5 bases). The germline V gene has CDR1 SQVTM and CDR2 ANQGSEA. The CDR3 is made up of 13 amino acids. V was pared by 7 bases and J by 3 bases, with 15 bases between. CDR3 residues: CSAQQVRDTEAFF. The CDR3 region has the DNA TGCAGCGCTCAACAGGTTCGAGACACTGAAGCTTTCTTT.

The V gene is TRBV9, the J gene TRBJ2-2, with 9 bases lining up with TRBD1. Germline trimming cut 0 bases from V and 0 bases from J; bases unmatched to any gene: 6. The CDR3 covers 18 residues. CDR1 SGDLS and CDR2 YYNGEE come from the germline V gene. CDR3 sequence (DNA): TGTGCCAGCAGCGTAGGTGCCGGGGACAGGGCGAACACCGGGGAGCTGTTTTTT. Translation: CASSVGAGDRANTGELFF.

This clone showed up just a few times. CDR3 nucleotides: TGTGCCAGCAGCTTGGACAGGGGTGACACTGAAGCTTTCTTT. Amino acids: CASSLDRGDTEAFF. The chain recombines TRBV5-4 with TRBJ1-1; the match to TRBD1 covers 7 bases. The CDR3 sequence is 14 residues long. The trim removed 0 bases at V and 3 bases at J, leaving 2 bases unmatched. Germline V gives CDR1 SGHNT, CDR2 YYREEE (reference sequence). Complete variable domain (other parts from reference TRBV5-4 and TRBJ1-1): ETGVTQSPTHLIKTRGQQVTLRCSSQSGHNTVSWYQQALGQGPQFIFQYYREEENGRGNFPPRFSGLQFPNYSSELNVNALELDDSALYLCASSLDRGDTEAFFGQGTRLTVV.

The gene calls are TRBV5-4 and TRBJ2-1; D is unclear. Trimming cost V 4 bases and J 7 bases, with 12 bases left between them. The CDR3 has 13 residues. Germline values: CDR1 SGHNT, CDR2 YYREEE (reference sequence). CDR3 protein: CASSPPARNEQFF. CDR3 bases: TGTGCCAGCAGCCCGCCCGCTAGAAATGAGCAGTTCTTC.

The chain is built from TRBV7-9 and TRBJ2-2, with D maybe TRBD2 (6 bases). V lost 5 bases and J lost 6, with 16 bases in between. CDR1 and CDR2 (germline): SEHNR, FQNEAQ (reference sequence). The length of the CDR3 is 15 residues. CDR3 coding DNA: TGTGCCAGCAGCGCAACGGGACTTAGGGCCGGGGAGCTGTTTTTT. Amino acids: CASSATGLRAGELFF. The whole variable domain, filled in from reference TRBV7-9 and TRBJ2-2, reads DTGVSQNPRHKITKRGQNVTFRCDPISEHNRLYWYRQTLGQGPEFLTYFQNEAQLEKSRLLSDRFSAERPKGSFSTLEIQRTEQGDSAMYLCASSATGLRAGELFFGEGSRLTVL.

This chain joins TRBV7-9 and TRBJ2-3; TRBD2 matches 12 bases. The CDR3 covers 17 residues. V lost 1 base and J lost 7; bases outside the gene matches: 9. CDR1 and CDR2 from the germline V gene are SEHNR and FQNEAQ (reference sequence). The CDR3 sequence: CASSLVPTSGRVNTQYF. In nucleotides, the CDR3 is TGTGCCAGCAGCTTAGTCCCGACTAGCGGGAGAGTGAATACGCAGTATTTT.

V is TRBV18 and J is TRBJ1-6; D is undetermined. V lost 3 bases and J lost 6, with 15 bases in between. CDR1 KGHSH and CDR2 LQKENI come from the germline V gene. The CDR3 extends over 16 amino acids. This CDR3 is CASSPGGNPTNSPLHF. The CDR3 coding sequence is TGTGCCAGCTCACCCGGAGGTAATCCAACTAATTCACCCCTCCACTTT.